This T cell receptor (beta chain) was captured by sequencing in a study of T cells in Graves' hyperthyroidism and ophthalmopathy. As for the study in general: Blood was drawn when the patient was first diagnosed and still untreated.

Fresh peripheral blood, 10 ml, yielded the PBMCs. This CDR3 comprises 15 residues. The J segment lost 7 bases and the V segment lost 5 bases, leaving 5 bases of the junction unmatched. General study points: Clonotypes that were expanded in thyroid above 0.001 mostly appeared in blood too. A 13 V-J model separated ophthalmopathy from stable hyperthyroidism.

This clonotype has at least ten counts. Its antigen is undetermined. The TCR beta CDR3 regions underwent amplification using RNA transcripts as the source. TCR CDR3 regions were first amplified by RT-PCR with HTBI primers. TCRdb re-called the multiplex PCR reads with MiXCR, one entry per CDR3 protein. The sample includes approximately 480,000 distinct CDR3 sequences, around 21% of them seen just once. Sequencing was performed on blood. The clonotype was recovered from a man younger than 30 with Graves' hyperthyroidism. The chain combines TRBV12-3 or TRBV12-4 with TRBJ2-7; TRBD2 agrees at 16 bases. The CDR3 protein is CASSGTSGGAGEQYF. The CDR3 coding sequence is TGTGCCAGCAGTGGGACTAGCGGGGGGGCGGGAGAGCAGTACTTC.